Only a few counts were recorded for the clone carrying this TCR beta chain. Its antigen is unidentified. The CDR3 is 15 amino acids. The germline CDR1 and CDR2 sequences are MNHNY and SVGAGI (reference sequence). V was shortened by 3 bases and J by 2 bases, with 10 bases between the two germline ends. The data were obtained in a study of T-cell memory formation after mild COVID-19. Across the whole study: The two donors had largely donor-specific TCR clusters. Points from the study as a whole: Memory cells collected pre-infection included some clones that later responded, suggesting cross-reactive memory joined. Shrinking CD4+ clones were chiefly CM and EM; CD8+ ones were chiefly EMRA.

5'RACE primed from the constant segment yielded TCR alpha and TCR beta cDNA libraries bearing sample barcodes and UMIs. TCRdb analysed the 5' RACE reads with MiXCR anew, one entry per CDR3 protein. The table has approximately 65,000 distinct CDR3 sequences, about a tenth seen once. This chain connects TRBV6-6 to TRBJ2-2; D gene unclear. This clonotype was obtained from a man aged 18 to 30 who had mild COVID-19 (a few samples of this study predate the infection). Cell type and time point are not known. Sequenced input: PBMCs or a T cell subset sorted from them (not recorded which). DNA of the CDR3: TGTGCCAGCAGTTATCAGACACCTAACACCGGGGAGCTGTTTTTT. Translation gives CASSYQTPNTGELFF.